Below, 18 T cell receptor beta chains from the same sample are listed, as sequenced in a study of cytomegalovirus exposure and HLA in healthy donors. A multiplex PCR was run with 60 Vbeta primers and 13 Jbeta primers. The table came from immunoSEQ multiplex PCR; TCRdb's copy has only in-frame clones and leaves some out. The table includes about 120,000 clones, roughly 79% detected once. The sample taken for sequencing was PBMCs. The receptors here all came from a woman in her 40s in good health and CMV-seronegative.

The CDR3 reads CASSLGGGSGEQYF. The CDR3 coding sequence is TGTGCCAGCAGCTTGGGAGGGGGCTCTGGCGAGCAGTACTTC. The V call is TRBV5-4, the J call TRBJ2-7; TRBD1 agrees at 7 bases. Germline V lookup: CDR1 SGHNT, CDR2 YYREEE (reference sequence). V trimming: 0 bases; J trimming: 6 bases; junction bases outside the gene matches: 6. The CDR3 spans 14 residues. Using reference TRBV5-4 and TRBJ2-7 for the parts outside the CDR3, the full variable domain is ETGVTQSPTHLIKTRGQQVTLRCSSQSGHNTVSWYQQALGQGPQFIFQYYREEENGRGNFPPRFSGLQFPNYSSELNVNALELDDSALYLCASSLGGGSGEQYFGPGTRLTVT.

This chain's CDR3 is CASSPVRSSTDTQYF. In nucleotides, the CDR3 is TGCGCCAGCTCCCCGGTCCGATCTAGCACAGATACGCAGTATTTT. J is TRBJ2-3 and V is TRBV4-3; D is unclear. Germline CDR1 is LGHNA and CDR2 is YSLEER. V was pared by 8 bases and J by 0 bases, with 15 bases between. The CDR3 has 15 residues.

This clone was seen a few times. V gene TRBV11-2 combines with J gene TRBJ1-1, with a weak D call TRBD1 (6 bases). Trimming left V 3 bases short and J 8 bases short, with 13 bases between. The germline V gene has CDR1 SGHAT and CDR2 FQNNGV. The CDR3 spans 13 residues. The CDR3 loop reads CASSFSQGNEAFF. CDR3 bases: TGTGCCAGCAGCTTCTCACAGGGTAACGAAGCTTTCTTT.

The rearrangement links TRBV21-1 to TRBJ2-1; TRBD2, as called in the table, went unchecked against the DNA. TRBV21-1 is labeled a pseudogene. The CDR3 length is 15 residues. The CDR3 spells CASSKGRGADNEQFF. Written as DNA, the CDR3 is TGTGCCAGCAGCAAAGGACGGGGGGCGGATAATGAGCAGTTCTTC.

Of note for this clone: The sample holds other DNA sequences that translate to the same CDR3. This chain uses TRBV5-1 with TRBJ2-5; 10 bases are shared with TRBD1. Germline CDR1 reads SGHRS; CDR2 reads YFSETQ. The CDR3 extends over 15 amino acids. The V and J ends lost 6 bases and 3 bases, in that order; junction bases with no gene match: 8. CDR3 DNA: TGCGCCAGCAAGCGGACAGGGGGGAATGAAGAGACCCAGTACTTC. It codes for CASKRTGGNEETQYF.

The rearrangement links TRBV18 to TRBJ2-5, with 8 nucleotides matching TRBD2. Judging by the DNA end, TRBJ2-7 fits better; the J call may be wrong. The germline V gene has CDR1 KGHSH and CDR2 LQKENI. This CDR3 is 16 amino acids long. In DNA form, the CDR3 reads TGTGCCAGCTCCTCACCCAGGAGCGGGAGTCTGTACGAGCAGTACTTC. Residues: CASSSPRSGSLYEQYF.

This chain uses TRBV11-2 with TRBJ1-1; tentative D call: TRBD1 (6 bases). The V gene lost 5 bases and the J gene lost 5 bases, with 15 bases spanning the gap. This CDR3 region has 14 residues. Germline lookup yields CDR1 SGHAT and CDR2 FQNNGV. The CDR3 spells CASSQQGFITEAFF. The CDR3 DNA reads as TGTGCCAGCAGCCAACAGGGCTTCATAACTGAAGCTTTCTTT.

CDR3 sequence reads: CASSSGVTEAFF. CDR3 DNA: TGTGCCAGCAGCTCCGGAGTAACTGAAGCTTTCTTT. The chain couples TRBV7-9 to TRBJ1-1, with D uncertain. Trimming removed 4 bases at V and 5 bases at J, with 8 bases between. Germline-derived CDR1 and CDR2 are SEHNR and FQNEAQ (reference sequence). The length of the CDR3 is 12 residues.

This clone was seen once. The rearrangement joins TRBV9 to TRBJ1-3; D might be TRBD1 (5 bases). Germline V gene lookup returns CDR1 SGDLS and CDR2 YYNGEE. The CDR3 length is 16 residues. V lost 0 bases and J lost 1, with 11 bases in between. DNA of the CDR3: TGTGCCAGCAGCGTAGGTGGGGGGGTATCTGGAAACACCATATATTTT. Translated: CASSVGGGVSGNTIYF.

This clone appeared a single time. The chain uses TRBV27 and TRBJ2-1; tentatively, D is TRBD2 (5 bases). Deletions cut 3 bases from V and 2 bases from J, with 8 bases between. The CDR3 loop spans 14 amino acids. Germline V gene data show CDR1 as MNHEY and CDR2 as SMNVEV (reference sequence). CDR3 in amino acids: CASSFGVPYNEQFF. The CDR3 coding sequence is TGTGCCAGCAGTTTCGGGGTGCCCTACAATGAGCAGTTCTTC.

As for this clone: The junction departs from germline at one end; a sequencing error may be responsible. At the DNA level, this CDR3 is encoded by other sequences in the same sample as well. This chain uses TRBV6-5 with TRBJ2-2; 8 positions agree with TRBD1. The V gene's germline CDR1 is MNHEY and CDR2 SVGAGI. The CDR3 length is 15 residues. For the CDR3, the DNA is TGTGCTAGCAGTTTCAGGGGGCCCAACACCGGGGAGCTGTTTTTT. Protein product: CASSFRGPNTGELFF.

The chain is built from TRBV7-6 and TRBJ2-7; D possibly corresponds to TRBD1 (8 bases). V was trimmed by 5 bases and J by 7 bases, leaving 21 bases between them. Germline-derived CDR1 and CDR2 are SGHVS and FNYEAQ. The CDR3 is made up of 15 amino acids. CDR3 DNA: TGTGCCAGCAGCGACAACAGGGGGGGATATTGGGAGCAGTACTTC. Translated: CASSDNRGGYWEQYF.

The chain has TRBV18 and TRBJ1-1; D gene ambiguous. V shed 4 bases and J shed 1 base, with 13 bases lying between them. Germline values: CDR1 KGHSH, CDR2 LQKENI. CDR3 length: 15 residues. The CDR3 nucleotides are TGTGCCAGCTCACTAGGTCAGGTCGGGAACACTGAAGCTTTCTTT. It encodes CASSLGQVGNTEAFF.

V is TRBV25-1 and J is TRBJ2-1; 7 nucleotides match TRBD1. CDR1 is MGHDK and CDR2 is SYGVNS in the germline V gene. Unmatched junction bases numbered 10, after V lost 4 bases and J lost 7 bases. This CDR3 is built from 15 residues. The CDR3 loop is CASSGANRGRNEQFF. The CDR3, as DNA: TGTGCCAGCAGTGGAGCAAACAGGGGAAGGAATGAGCAGTTCTTC. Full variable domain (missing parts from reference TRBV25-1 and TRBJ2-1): EADIYQTPRYLVIGTGKKITLECSQTMGHDKMYWYQQDPGMELHLIHYSYGVNSTEKGDLSSESTVSRIRTEHFPLTLESARPSHTSQYLCASSGANRGRNEQFFGPGTRLTVL.

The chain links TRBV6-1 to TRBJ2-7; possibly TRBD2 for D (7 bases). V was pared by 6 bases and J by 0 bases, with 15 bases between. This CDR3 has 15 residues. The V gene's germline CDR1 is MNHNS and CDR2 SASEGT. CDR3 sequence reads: CASSFDGGPSYEQYF. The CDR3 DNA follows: TGTGCCAGCAGCTTTGACGGGGGGCCCTCCTACGAGCAGTACTTC.

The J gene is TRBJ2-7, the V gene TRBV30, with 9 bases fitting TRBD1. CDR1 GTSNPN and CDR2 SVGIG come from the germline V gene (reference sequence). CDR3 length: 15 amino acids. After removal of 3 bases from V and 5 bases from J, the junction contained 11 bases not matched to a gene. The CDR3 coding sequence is TGTGCCTGGAGAAAGGGCGGGACAGGGTACCACGAGCAGTACTTC. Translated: CAWRKGGTGYHEQYF.

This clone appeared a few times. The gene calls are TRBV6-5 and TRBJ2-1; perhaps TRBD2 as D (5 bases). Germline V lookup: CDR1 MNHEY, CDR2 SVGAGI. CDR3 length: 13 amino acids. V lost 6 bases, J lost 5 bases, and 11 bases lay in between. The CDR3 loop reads CASSRDVNNEQFF. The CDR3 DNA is TGTGCCAGCAGCCGGGATGTCAACAATGAGCAGTTCTTC.

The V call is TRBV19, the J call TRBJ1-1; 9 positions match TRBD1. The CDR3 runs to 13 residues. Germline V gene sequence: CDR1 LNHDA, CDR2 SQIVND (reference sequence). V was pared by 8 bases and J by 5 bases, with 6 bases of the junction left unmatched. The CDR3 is CASLGQGRTEAFF. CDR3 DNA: TGTGCCAGTCTGGGACAGGGAAGGACTGAAGCTTTCTTT.